This T cell receptor (beta chain) is drawn from a study of blood T cells in healthy people across ages (dated by TCRdb to between 2015 and 2016). Regarding the study in general: Template switching captured roughly one uniquely barcoded TCR beta cDNA molecule per two T cells in model experiments. Using deep sequencing normalized with unique cDNA molecular identifiers, the study measured how TCR beta repertoire diversity changes with age. Donors were grouped into four age groups: young (average about 15 years), middle-aged (roughly 38), aged (over 55) and long-lived (approximately 78). To avoid experimental bias, donors of different ages were distributed randomly across sequencing lanes. The study analyzed two additional independent replicas of 1 million unique cDNA reads from the same blood draw for two donors, one aged 18 to 29 and one aged 80 or older.

Donors were approximately 42 systemically healthy Caucasian individuals from Russia aged roughly 6 to 90 years. Around 9.9 milliliters of peripheral blood were collected from each donor into EDTA-treated Vacutainer tubes. Ficoll-Paque density-gradient centrifugation was used to isolate PBMCs, with at least 6.5 million per sample. Total RNA, at least 5 micrograms per sample, was extracted from PBMCs with Trizol reagent. The percentages of naive CD45RAhigh/CD27high T cells were determined by flow cytometry on a PBMC aliquot from every donor. What the authors observed across the whole study: Total diversity estimates from one million sequenced T cells were considered lower bounds and underestimates. Compared with the aged group, more naive CD4+ T cells, fewer expanded clones and increased TCR diversity were shown by the long-lived group, suggesting age selection. Observed TCR beta diversity correlated strongly with the percentage of naive T cells measured by flow cytometry. Since profiling was done on bulk unsorted PBMCs, naive and antigen-experienced compartments could not be conclusively compared. Observed TCR beta diversity per million T cells fell roughly linearly with age, and a significant reduction was already apparent by age around 40. The CMV infection status of donors was not known, potentially confounding age-related changes in expanded clonotypes.

Counted from cysteine to phenylalanine, this CDR3 has 16 amino acids. CDR3 DNA is the only sequence kept; it has 48 bases, read in frame from the first base. Trimming costs V 1 base and J 1 base, and their ends lie 12 bases apart. Sequences SGHTA (CDR1) and FQGNSA (CDR2) are obtained from the germline V gene. As concerns this clonotype: There is no known antigen for this receptor. There are no base qualities to consult, and no much larger clone falls within one base.

Libraries were prepared through 5' RACE. A second PCR of about 7 to 12 cycles was performed with a sample-barcoded 5' primer and a J-beta primer mix. Each TCR beta cDNA molecule received a unique molecular identifier from a template-switch 5' adaptor carrying 12 random nucleotides. At least 2.5 million CDR3-containing paired-end reads were obtained from each sample. First-strand cDNA was synthesized from all RNA with the Mint cDNA synthesis kit, primed by a TRBC-specific oligonucleotide. All cDNA was treated with uracil-DNA glycosylase and then went through a first 18-cycle PCR with the universal primers M1SS and BC2_uni_R. In the authors' own workflow: For normalization, 1 million high-quality reads were randomly selected from each sample, with every read carrying a distinct molecular identifier. Instead of being binned into consensus sequences, reads with shared molecular identifiers were discarded. MiTCR, run with a Q25 quality threshold and the strictest error-elimination algorithm, handled CDR3 identification, clonotype clustering and error correction. A nonparametric unseen species model using Euler transformation provided a lower-bound estimate of total TCR beta diversity. Using fastp trimming at Q25 and MiXCR clonotype assembly, TCRdb reanalyzed the public sequencing data and kept in-frame beta chains. Rows with a matching CDR3 protein are joined into one entry that keeps the most common DNA and genes. The V and J calls reflect TCRdb's pipeline rather than the authors' work. The sample table lists approximately 1,700,000 distinct CDR3 sequences, about two fifths of them with a count of one. The top ten clonotypes cover around 23% of the sample.

The V gene is TRBV7-2 and the J gene is TRBJ2-3; the D gene cannot be resolved reliably. This clonotype was sampled from a human donor in good health. The sequenced sample consisted of blood. CDR3 reads: CASSLGALAGTDTQYF. The sequenced DNA is TGTGCCAGCAGCTTAGGGGCGCTGGCGGGCACAGATACGCAGTATTTT.